What follows describes a single T cell receptor (beta chain). Its antigen is not identified. The PCR employed 60 Vbeta primers together with 13 Jbeta primers. TCRdb's copy holds only in-frame clones and misses some; the assay was immunoSEQ multiplex PCR. The repertoire holds fewer than 150,000 clones, with 76% as singletons. The record originates from a study of cytomegalovirus exposure and HLA in healthy donors. Whole-study context: Earlier, 150 million to 200 million T cells were analyzed, and over 95 million unique TCR beta sequences were found among them. When 398 donors were genotyped, roughly 82% of them were found to fall in the Caucasian-associated ancestry cluster. General study points: Within an earlier analysis, most TCR beta V segments proved productive either about 90% or about 30% of the time.

Per the germline V gene, CDR1 is GTSNPN and CDR2 is SVGIG (reference sequence). This CDR3 is built from 15 residues. Trimming took 2 bases from V and 0 from J, leaving 8 bases between them. The source of this sequence is a man younger than 35 in good health and CMV-seronegative. This sequence joins TRBV30 and TRBJ1-6, with no clear D. Input material: PBMCs. The CDR3 is CAWSSGSSYNSPLHF. CDR3 sequence (DNA): TGTGCCTGGAGTTCAGGCAGCTCCTATAATTCACCCCTCCACTTT.